A single sample gave rise to the 10 T cell receptor beta chains below, sequenced in a study of T cells expressing NK-cell markers. TCRdb processed the 5' RACE reads again and assigns one entry to each CDR3 protein, with no DNA. The listing contains 150,000 to 180,000 distinct CDR3 sequences. The sequenced sample consisted of blood T cells: a sorted CD56 or NKG2C T cell subset, CD4+ or CD8+ T cells, or bulk PBMC T cells (not recorded which). These receptors were obtained from a woman between 45 and 60 years old in good health.

The rearrangement links TRBV20-1 to TRBJ1-2; without DNA, the TCRdb call of TRBD1 cannot be checked. Per germline, CDR1 DFQATT and CDR2 SNEGSKA (reference sequence). The CDR3 is 13 amino acids. CDR3 loop: CSARGDRDYGYTF.

The J gene is TRBJ2-4, the V gene TRBV5-5; TCRdb reports TRBD2, a call that lacks DNA to check it against. The CDR3 is made up of 13 amino acids. Germline V gives CDR1 SGHKS, CDR2 YYEKEE (reference sequence). The chain's CDR3 is CASSTSGPNIQYF.

The CDR3 here is CASRMDRSSGNTIYF. The genes are TRBV6-1 and TRBJ1-3. Germline V lookup: CDR1 MNHNS, CDR2 SASEGT. The CDR3 contains 15 residues.

The chain links TRBV3-1 to TRBJ2-3; the D call from TCRdb, TRBD2, cannot be confirmed without DNA. Germline CDR1 and CDR2: LGHDT and YNNKEL (reference sequence). The CDR3 has 17 amino acids. The CDR3 loop reads CASSPSWTSGRTDTQYF.

This chain joins TRBV23-1 and TRBJ2-4; no DNA is available, so the TRBD1 call from TCRdb remains unchecked. TRBV23-1 has ORF status, its function being uncertain. The CDR3 totals 18 residues. CDR3 amino acids: CASSQSAGETGAGNIQYF.

The chain joins TRBV10-3 to TRBJ2-1; without DNA, the TCRdb call of TRBD1 cannot be checked. The germline V gene encodes CDR1 ENHRY and CDR2 SYGVKD. The CDR3 is 14 residues long. The CDR3 spells CASSRDRANNEQFF.

The chain has TRBV28 and TRBJ1-3. Germline V gene lookup returns CDR1 MDHEN and CDR2 SYDVKM. This CDR3 spans 12 amino acids. Here the CDR3 reads CASSPSVRTIYF.

The gene calls are TRBV4-1 and TRBJ1-1; there is no DNA to check the TCRdb D call of TRBD1. The CDR3 has 17 amino acids. Germline V gene sequence: CDR1 MGHRA, CDR2 YSYEKL. The CDR3 is CASSPGEGGPMNTEAFF.

The chain recombines TRBV27 with TRBJ1-1; TCRdb's D gene call, TRBD1, goes unchecked for lack of DNA. Germline lookup yields CDR1 MNHEY and CDR2 SMNVEV (reference sequence). The CDR3 runs to 15 residues. CDR3 loop: CASTPGGHMNTEAFF.

CDR3 in amino acids: CASSFNWETQYF. The V gene is TRBV12-3 or TRBV12-4, the J gene TRBJ2-5. CDR3 size: 12 residues.